This is a list of T cell receptor beta chains from one sample in a study of blood T cell repertoires in COVID-19. The data were produced by immunoSEQ multiplex PCR, yet TCRdb's version contains in-frame clones alone and is incomplete. This sample has hundreds of thousands of clones; 75% to 90% occur once, and the top ten carry around 13%. The sequenced material came from peripheral blood. The receptors were gathered from a woman in her 70s with COVID-19, enrolled during active disease. Each CDR3 is given with its conserved first and last residue. Each record gives: clone size, J gene, V gene, D gene, CDR3 DNA, CDR3 protein. D genes are given only for firm matches. Clone size is not always given. Where it is, it says once, few, many or a class for expanded clones.

. | TRBJ2-7 | TRBV2 | . | TGTGCCAGCAGTGAAGAAGGGGCCCTAAAGTACTTC | CASSEEGALKYF
. | TRBJ1-2 | TRBV19 | . | TGTGCCAGTACACGAGGACAACCGCTGTCCTATGGCTACACCTTC | CASTRGQPLSYGYTF
. | TRBJ2-7 | TRBV4-1 | . | TGCGCCAGCAGCCAAACCGGGACATTCTCCTACGAGCAGTACTTC | CASSQTGTFSYEQYF
. | TRBJ1-1 | TRBV7-2 | . | TGTGCCAGCAGCCTGGACATTGTGAACACTGAAGCTTTCTTT | CASSLDIVNTEAFF
. | TRBJ2-7 | TRBV5-6 | TRBD1 | TGTGCCAGCAGCTTGGGTAGGACAGGGGCCTACGAGCAGTACTTC | CASSLGRTGAYEQYF
. | TRBJ2-7 | TRBV5-8 | . | TGTGCCAGCAGCTTAGGGGGAACCTACGAGCAGTACTTC | CASSLGGTYEQYF
. | TRBJ2-5 | TRBV7-3 | TRBD2 | TGTGCCAGCAGCTCCGGGACTAGCTCGGAGACCCAGTACTTC | CASSSGTSSETQYF
. | TRBJ1-1 | TRBV19 | TRBD1 | TGTGCCAGTCGACAGGGGTACGGGACTGAAGCTTTCTTT | CASRQGYGTEAFF
. | TRBJ1-1 | TRBV4-1 | . | TGCGCCAGCAGCCTTCACGGCGGGGGTGCCGGGACTGAAGCTTTCTTT | CASSLHGGGAGTEAFF
. | TRBJ1-5 | TRBV19 | . | TGTGCCAGTAGTGCTAGAGTACAGGGAGCCAAGCAGCCCCAGCATTTT | CASSARVQGAKQPQHF
. | TRBJ2-1 | TRBV12-3/TRBV12-4 | . | TGTGCCAGCATTTCACAGGGTACCAATGAGCAGTTCTTC | CASISQGTNEQFF
. | TRBJ1-4 | TRBV18 | . | TGTGCCAGCTCACCATCGTACAGGGATAATGAAAAACTGTTTTTT | CASSPSYRDNEKLFF
. | TRBJ2-1 | TRBV9 | . | TGTGCCAGCAGCGAGGGGTGGGTTGCTGGTGAGCAGTTCTTC | CASSEGWVAGEQFF
. | TRBJ1-1 | TRBV11-2 | . | TGTGCCAGCAGCTTAGATTCGCAGGGAACTGAAGCTTTCTTT | CASSLDSQGTEAFF
. | TRBJ2-5 | TRBV24-1 | . | TGTGCCACCAGTGATATCCGGGACTCTAAAGAGACCCAGTACTTC | CATSDIRDSKETQYF
. | TRBJ2-5 | TRBV28 | . | TGTGCCAGCAGTTTTGAGGGGGAAGAGACCCAGTACTTC | CASSFEGEETQYF
. | TRBJ2-1 | TRBV27 | . | TGTGCCAGCAGGGACGGGGGTTTCTACAATGAGCAGTTCTTC | CASRDGGFYNEQFF
. | TRBJ2-7 | TRBV7-9 | . | TGTGCCAGCAGCTTAGAGAGAGACTCCGAGCAGTACTTC | CASSLERDSEQYF
. | TRBJ1-1 | TRBV5-1 | . | TGCGCCAGCAGCTCAGGGGAAGGAAAAACTGAAGCTTTCTTT | CASSSGEGKTEAFF
. | TRBJ1-2 | TRBV11-3 | . | TGTGCCAGCAGTTGTAACGGGTTTAACTATGGCTACACCTTC | CASSCNGFNYGYTF
. | TRBJ1-4 | TRBV30 | TRBD1 | TGTGCCTGGAGTCGAGGAGGGGGCGGTGAAAAACTGTTTTTT | CAWSRGGGGEKLFF
. | TRBJ2-5 | TRBV6-1 | . | TGTGCCAGCAGTTATAGGGGAGGAGAGACCCAGTACTTC | CASSYRGGETQYF
. | TRBJ1-2 | TRBV28 | . | TGTGCCAGCATCGCGTGGGCGGGCTATGGCTACACCTTC | CASIAWAGYGYTF
. | TRBJ1-6 | TRBV5-1 | . | TGCGCCAGCAGCTTGGCCCCTCACAGGGCCAATAATTCACCCCTCCACTTT | CASSLAPHRANNSPLHF
. | TRBJ1-1 | TRBV12-3/TRBV12-4 | . | TGTGCCAGCACCAGACAGGTCCAGGCGGGCGCTTTCTTT | CASTRQVQAGAFF
. | TRBJ2-3 | TRBV5-1 | . | TGCGCCAGCAGCTTCTCCCTAAACACAGATACGCAGTATTTT | CASSFSLNTDTQYF
. | TRBJ1-3 | TRBV7-9 | TRBD1 | TGTGCCAGCAGCTCGGACAGGGGGCGGCCCACTGGAAACACCATATATTTT | CASSSDRGRPTGNTIYF
. | TRBJ2-2 | TRBV5-1 | . | TGCGCCAGCAGCTTCCCACTAAACACCGGGGAGCTGTTTTTT | CASSFPLNTGELFF
. | TRBJ1-5 | TRBV2 | TRBD1 | TGTGCCAGCAGCCTTGGGACAGGCGGGCCCCAGCATTTT | CASSLGTGGPQHF
. | TRBJ1-6 | TRBV27 | TRBD1 | TGTGCCAGCACCGTGGGACAGGGGGAAACACCCCTCCACTTT | CASTVGQGETPLHF
few | TRBJ1-2 | TRBV10-3 | TRBD1 | TGTGCCATCGGGACAGAGGCTAACTATGGCTACACCTTC | CAIGTEANYGYTF
. | TRBJ2-5 | TRBV5-1 | . | TGCGCCAGCAGCGGGGGGGCCGAGGAGACCCAGTACTTC | CASSGGAEETQYF
. | TRBJ1-5 | TRBV28 | TRBD1 | TGTGCCAGCAGTTACCGGGACAGACCCAATCAGCCCCAGCATTTT | CASSYRDRPNQPQHF
many | TRBJ1-2 | TRBV14 | . | TGTGCCAGCAGCCAAGCCCAGGGCGGCCGTTATGGCGGCTACACCTTC | CASSQAQGGRYGGYTF
. | TRBJ2-7 | TRBV28 | TRBD1 | TGTGCCAGCAGACCATGGACAGGGAAGAAGGTCGAGCAGTACTTC | CASRPWTGKKVEQYF
. | TRBJ2-1 | TRBV9 | TRBD2 | TGTGCCAGCAGCGTTAGCGGGGGACTGACTAATGAGCAGTTCTTC | CASSVSGGLTNEQFF
. | TRBJ2-3 | TRBV7-2 | . | TGTGCCAGCACTCTCGGAGGGGCAGATACGCAGTATTTT | CASTLGGADTQYF
. | TRBJ2-7 | TRBV15 | . | TGTGCCACCAGCAGAGCCCCAGGGGACGAGCAGTACTTC | CATSRAPGDEQYF
. | TRBJ2-4 | TRBV6-6 | TRBD2 | TGTGCCAGCAGTTCTGGGCAGCGGGGGGGAAACATTCAGTACTTC | CASSSGQRGGNIQYF
few | TRBJ2-2 | TRBV3-1/TRBV3-2 | . | TGTGCCAGCAGTCGAACCCTAGCGTACACCGGGGAGCTGTTTTTT | CASSRTLAYTGELFF
. | TRBJ2-3 | TRBV11-1 | . | TGTGCCAGCAGCTTAAGCCGCCCGATGGATACGCAGTATTTT | CASSLSRPMDTQYF
. | TRBJ2-1 | TRBV4-3 | TRBD2 | TGCGCCAGCAGCCAAGGAAGCGGGAGCTCCTACAATGAGCAGTTCTTC | CASSQGSGSSYNEQFF
few | TRBJ2-3 | TRBV24-1 | . | TGTGCCACCAGTCAGCAAGGCTTAACAGCAGATACGCAGTATTTT | CATSQQGLTADTQYF
. | TRBJ1-1 | TRBV29-1 | . | TGCAGCGCCTATGACACTGAGACTGAAGCTTTCTTT | CSAYDTETEAFF
. | TRBJ2-2 | TRBV5-1 | TRBD2 | TGCGCCAGCAGGGTTGCGGGGGACGGCCGGGAGCTGTTTTTT | CASRVAGDGRELFF
. | TRBJ1-1 | TRBV29-1 | . | TGCAGCGTTCTCAGGGGAACTGAAGCTTTCTTT | CSVLRGTEAFF
. | TRBJ2-1 | TRBV10-3 | . | TGTGCCATCAGTTTTACAGAAAATGAGCAGTTCTTC | CAISFTENEQFF
. | TRBJ1-6 | TRBV7-9 | . | TGTGCCAGCAGCTTAGACGCGGATTCACCCCTCCACTTT | CASSLDADSPLHF
. | TRBJ1-2 | TRBV7-2 | . | TGTGCCAGCAGCCCACAGGTCCCGGATGGCTACACCTTC | CASSPQVPDGYTF